The rows below give T cell receptor beta chains drawn from one sample of a study of cytomegalovirus exposure and HLA in healthy donors. The method was immunoSEQ multiplex PCR; TCRdb's version includes in-frame clones alone and lacks a portion of them. Among 70,000 to 90,000 clones listed, roughly 77% were seen once. The specimen was PBMCs. Source of these receptors: a man in his 60s in good health and CMV-seronegative. CDR3s include the opening cysteine and the closing phenylalanine or tryptophan. The D gene is left open where the match is weak. Clone size is not always given. Where it is, it says once, few, many or a class for expanded clones.

j_gene | abundance | v_gene | d_gene | CDR3nt | CDR3aa
TRBJ1-3 | NA | TRBV4-1 | TRBD1 | TGCGCCAGCAGCCCCCAGACGGGACAGGGCCGAAACACCATATATTTT | CASSPQTGQGRNTIYF
TRBJ2-7 | NA | TRBV5-6 | TRBD2 | TGTGCCAGCAGCACCGGGGGGGCCTCCTACGAGCAGTACTTC | CASSTGGASYEQYF
TRBJ1-6 | NA | TRBV6-5 | TRBD1 | TGTGCCAGCAGTTGGGGACAGGGGATTAATTCACCCCTCCACTTT | CASSWGQGINSPLHF
TRBJ2-7 | NA | TRBV11-2 | NA | TGTGCCAGCAGCTTAGAGGGGCAGGCCTACGAGCAGTACTTC | CASSLEGQAYEQYF
TRBJ2-2 | NA | TRBV5-1 | TRBD2 | TGCGCCAGCAACTCCGGACTAGCGGGGACCGGGGAGCTGTTTTTT | CASNSGLAGTGELFF
TRBJ1-5 | once | TRBV6-1 | NA | TGTGCCAGCAGTGAAATGAAACAGCCCAATCAGCCCCAGCATTTT | CASSEMKQPNQPQHF
TRBJ1-1 | NA | TRBV4-2 | TRBD1 | TGTGCCAGCAGCCTTCCAACCTCAGGGGGGAACACTGAAGCTTTCTTT | CASSLPTSGGNTEAFF
TRBJ2-3 | NA | TRBV6-1 | TRBD1 | TGTGCCAGCAGTGAACTACGACAGGGGGGGGATACGCAGTATTTT | CASSELRQGGDTQYF
TRBJ2-7 | NA | TRBV10-3 | TRBD2 | TGTGCCATCAGTGAGCGAGGAAGCGGGGGGTCCTACGAGCAGTACTTC | CAISERGSGGSYEQYF
TRBJ1-1 | NA | TRBV5-1 | TRBD1 | TGCGCCAGCAGCTTGGGACAGGGTGGGGCTTTCTTT | CASSLGQGGAFF
TRBJ1-1 | NA | TRBV6-1 | NA | TGTGCCAGCAGGCCAGGGGCCGAAAGAGGAACTGAAGCTTTCTTT | CASRPGAERGTEAFF
TRBJ1-1 | NA | TRBV7-8 | TRBD1 | TGTGCCAGCAGCTTAGCGCTAGGGACAGTGAACACTGAAGCTTTCTTT | CASSLALGTVNTEAFF
TRBJ2-3 | NA | TRBV2 | TRBD2 | TGTGCCAGCAGTGAAGCGCTGGGACTAGCGGGGGGGCCGGGGGATACGCAGTATTTT | CASSEALGLAGGPGDTQYF
TRBJ1-1 | once | TRBV27 | TRBD1 | TGTGCCAGCAGTTACAGGGGAAGGGACACTGAAGCTTTCTTT | CASSYRGRDTEAFF
TRBJ1-1 | NA | TRBV30 | NA | TGTGCCTGGAGGCGGATGGCAGCGAACACTGAAGCTTTCTTT | CAWRRMAANTEAFF
TRBJ1-5 | NA | TRBV7-9 | NA | TGTGCCAGCAGCTTAGGAGACGGCTCGGGGGGCAATCAGCCCCAGCATTTT | CASSLGDGSGGNQPQHF
TRBJ2-4 | once | TRBV6-1 | NA | TGTGCCAGCAGTAGAGCACCAGGGGAAAAAAACATTCAGTACTTC | CASSRAPGEKNIQYF
TRBJ1-5 | NA | TRBV6-5 | TRBD1 | TGTGCCGGCAGTACCCCGGACAGGGGTCAGCCCCAGCATTTT | CAGSTPDRGQPQHF
TRBJ1-4 | NA | TRBV7-8 | TRBD1 | TGTGCCAGCAGCTTCCTCACGACGGGCAGGGGGCATGAAAAACTGTTTTTT | CASSFLTTGRGHEKLFF
TRBJ2-7 | NA | TRBV4-1 | NA | TGCGCCAGCAGGGCAGCGTGGGGAGACGAGCAGTACTTC | CASRAAWGDEQYF
TRBJ2-7 | few | TRBV29-1 | NA | TGCAGCGTTGATGGCGCCCGGGGGACGTTAGACGAGCAGTACTTC | CSVDGARGTLDEQYF
TRBJ2-7 | NA | TRBV5-1 | TRBD1 | TGCGCCAGCAGTTCCGACGGACAGGGGGCAGGCTACGAGCAGTACTTC | CASSSDGQGAGYEQYF
TRBJ1-1 | few | TRBV29-1 | TRBD1 | TGCAGCGTTGAGACAGGGAGTATGAACACTGAAGCTTTCTTT | CSVETGSMNTEAFF
TRBJ2-3 | NA | TRBV5-1 | TRBD2 | TGCGCCAGCAGCCTAGGGACTAGCGGGGGCGCAGATACGCAGTATTTT | CASSLGTSGGADTQYF
TRBJ2-7 | NA | TRBV5-1 | TRBD2 | TGTGCCAGCAGCTTGGGTAGCGGGGGCGGACTCTACGAGCAGTACTTC | CASSLGSGGGLYEQYF
TRBJ2-5 | NA | TRBV21-1 | NA | TGTGCCAGCAGCCCCCAAAAGACCCAGTACTTC | CASSPQKTQYF
TRBJ2-4 | few | TRBV6-1 | NA | TGTGCCAGCGGTAACAGGCTAGCCAAAAACATTCAGTACTTC | CASGNRLAKNIQYF
TRBJ2-7 | NA | TRBV27 | NA | TGTGCCAGCAGTTTTCCAGGGGACGAGCAGTACTTC | CASSFPGDEQYF
TRBJ2-5 | NA | TRBV19 | TRBD2 | TGTGCCAGTAGTATCTCTAGCGGGTGGGGGGAGACCCAGTACTTC | CASSISSGWGETQYF
TRBJ2-7 | NA | TRBV7-8 | TRBD1 | TGTGCCAGCAGCTCGTCCGCGACAGGGAACGAGCAGTACTTC | CASSSSATGNEQYF
TRBJ1-4 | NA | TRBV30 | TRBD1 | TGTGCCTGGAGTGCCTCCCAGGGGGCCGGGGGTTTTAATGAAAAACTGTTTTTT | CAWSASQGAGGFNEKLFF
TRBJ2-7 | NA | TRBV5-6 | NA | TGTGCCAGCAGCGCGGGTGTTTCGCATTCCTACGAGCAGTACTTC | CASSAGVSHSYEQYF
TRBJ2-6 | once | TRBV5-1 | NA | TGCGCCAGCAGCTTGGGGACAGCCTCTGGGGCCAACGTCCTGACTTTC | CASSLGTASGANVLTF
TRBJ2-3 | NA | TRBV9 | NA | TGTGCCAGCAGCGTAGAACGGTTAGCTCCACAAGATACGCAGTATTTT | CASSVERLAPQDTQYF
TRBJ1-5 | NA | TRBV9 | NA | TGTGCCAGCGCGAGTGGCAGGGGAGTTAATCAGCCCCAGCATTTT | CASASGRGVNQPQHF
TRBJ1-1 | NA | TRBV2 | NA | TGTGCCAGCAATAGGGGCAGGGGCACTGAAGCTTTCTTT | CASNRGRGTEAFF
TRBJ2-3 | NA | TRBV5-6 | NA | TGTGCCAGCAGCTTGGCCGGGAATACGCAGTATTTT | CASSLAGNTQYF
TRBJ1-1 | NA | TRBV30 | NA | TGTGCCTGGGCCGAGGAGGGGAACACTGAAGCTTTCTTT | CAWAEEGNTEAFF
TRBJ2-7 | NA | TRBV7-3 | TRBD2 | TGTGCCAGCAGCTTGACTAGCGGGGCCTACGAGCAGTACTTC | CASSLTSGAYEQYF
TRBJ2-7 | NA | TRBV9 | TRBD2 | TGTGCCAGCAGCGCCGGGGGACTAGCGGGCCATACCTACGAGCAGTACTTC | CASSAGGLAGHTYEQYF
TRBJ2-1 | once | TRBV4-1 | TRBD2 | TGCGCCAGCAGCCAAGCGGGGGGTTACAATGAGCAGTTCTTC | CASSQAGGYNEQFF
TRBJ1-4 | NA | TRBV6-1 | TRBD1 | TGTGCCAGCAGATCTCCAGACAGGGAGAAGGAAAAACTGTTTTTT | CASRSPDREKEKLFF
TRBJ2-6 | NA | TRBV7-6 | NA | TGTGCCAGCAGCTTAGCGCCCGGGGGTGGGTCGGCTGGGGCCAACGTCCTGACTTTC | CASSLAPGGGSAGANVLTF
TRBJ2-5 | NA | TRBV6-6 | NA | TGTGCCAGCAGAGACAGTCTGAACCAAGAGACCCAGTACTTC | CASRDSLNQETQYF
TRBJ2-1 | once | TRBV7-2 | TRBD2 | TGTGCCAGCAGCTTAGGACAGCGGGGGGGCCAAAATGAGCAGTTCTTC | CASSLGQRGGQNEQFF
TRBJ1-2 | NA | TRBV5-4 | NA | TGTGCCAGCAGCGCGGACGGGATCTATGGCTACACCTTC | CASSADGIYGYTF
TRBJ2-6 | few | TRBV11-2 | TRBD1 | TGTGCCAGCAGCCCAGGACAGGGGGCCCTCTCTGGGGCCAACGTCCTGACTTTC | CASSPGQGALSGANVLTF
TRBJ2-5 | NA | TRBV5-6 | TRBD2 | TGTGCCAGCAGCCGTAGCGGGGGAGAAGAGACCCAGTACTTC | CASSRSGGEETQYF
TRBJ1-1 | NA | TRBV21-1 | NA | TGTGCCAGCAGCAAAGCTCTAACAGGGCAAGGCGACACTGAAGCTTTCTTT | CASSKALTGQGDTEAFF
TRBJ1-6 | NA | TRBV5-4 | NA | TGTGCCAGCAGCTTGTTCGGGAATAATTCACCCCTCCACTTT | CASSLFGNNSPLHF
TRBJ1-6 | NA | TRBV6-6 | NA | TGTGCCAGCAGTTACGTGGAGGGAAGGTCACCCCTCCACTTT | CASSYVEGRSPLHF
TRBJ1-2 | few | TRBV11-1 | NA | TGTGCCAGCAGCCCAGACAGGTCTAACTATGGCTACACCTTC | CASSPDRSNYGYTF
TRBJ1-2 | NA | TRBV5-6 | TRBD1 | TGTGCCAGCAGCTTGGAATCCAGGGGGAATGGCTACACCTTC | CASSLESRGNGYTF
TRBJ1-1 | few | TRBV4-1 | NA | TGCGCCAGCAGCCATGGACAGTCGAACACTGAAGCTTTCTTT | CASSHGQSNTEAFF
TRBJ1-2 | NA | TRBV9 | TRBD1 | TGTGCCAGCAGCCCACCGGTTACAGGGGGTGTCAATGGCTACACCTTC | CASSPPVTGGVNGYTF
TRBJ2-3 | once | TRBV19 | NA | TGTGCCAGTAGCCGGGGGACTCTCACAGATACGCAGTATTTT | CASSRGTLTDTQYF
TRBJ1-2 | few | TRBV7-3 | TRBD1 | TGTGCCAGCAGCTCCTCCGGACAGGGGGATACGGACTATGGCTACACCTTC | CASSSSGQGDTDYGYTF
TRBJ1-1 | few | TRBV29-1 | TRBD1 | TGCAGCGCACCCGGGACAGTGAACACTGAAGCTTTCTTT | CSAPGTVNTEAFF
TRBJ2-3 | once | TRBV6-5 | TRBD2 | TGTGCCAGCACTACTAGCGGGGGGGATACGCAGTATTTT | CASTTSGGDTQYF
TRBJ2-1 | NA | TRBV27 | TRBD2 | TGTGCCAGCAGTTTCCCCGGGACTAGCGGGGGGTGCGATGAGCAGTTCTTC | CASSFPGTSGGCDEQFF